This T cell receptor beta chain was captured in a study of human T cells and chemical hapten exposure (dated by TCRdb to the early 2020s). Study-level background: For sensitization, 2% DPC in acetone was applied to a roughly 2 cm by roughly 2 cm area of upper inner arm skin. Throughout the roughly 25-week study period, patients were also given weekly therapeutic DPC doses on the scalp. Patch tests used Finn chambers with 0.01% DPC on the upper back, scored after 6 days by International Contact Dermatitis Research Group standards. Most of the patients in the cohort were female, and the cohort covered alopecia areata with under or over 50% scalp involvement, alopecia totalis and alopecia universalis. The libraries were sequenced as a pool, and the TCR yield per sample differed mostly because of small variations in library volumes within the pool. In alopecia patients, the study followed how the peripheral blood TCR repertoire changed in vivo over primary and secondary sensitization to diphenylcyclopropenone (DPC), a hapten. Blood samples were taken from patients before sensitization (week 0) and at 2, 6 and about 24 weeks after DPC sensitization. For TCR sequencing, blood came from 25 to 35 alopecia patients at anywhere from one to four time points (pre-sensitization, 2, 6 and 24 weeks).

At the junction V is shortened by 4 bases and J by 5 bases, with 20 bases in between. Spanning cysteine to phenylalanine, the CDR3 consists of 16 amino acids. Kept here is only the CDR3 DNA, which spans 48 bases and is read in frame from base 1. The sample's time point label is to be understood as: pre-sensitization, week 0. The treatment or condition label corresponds to: therapeutic diphenylcyclopropenone sensitization with weekly scalp DPC. Blood at each patch-test visit was drawn before the patch test was applied. Eligible patients were aged 18 to 70, diagnosed with alopecia, deemed suitable for DPC therapy, and excluded if pregnant. Total RNA was isolated from unfractionated whole blood collected in Tempus Blood RNA tubes. Receptor libraries were prepared by RACE. Instrument on record: NextSeq 500. Library preparation attached unique molecular identifiers to individual cDNA molecules for quantitative, reproducible TCR counting. From each blood RNA sample, both TCR alpha and TCR beta chains were sequenced. Regarding the original processing steps: The median number of TCRs per sample was over 95,000, ranging from about 20,000 to 700,000. The Decombinator software suite was used to annotate V, J and CDR3 in the TCR reads. To make PS versus PT1 abundance plots, every sample was subsampled to the same number of TCRs (28,000). TCRs were defined as expanded if absent before sensitization and observed at least eight times at the 2-week time point. Starting from the raw public reads, TCRdb applied fastp trimming at Q25, assembled clones with MiXCR and retained in-frame beta chains. One record per CDR3 amino acid sequence lists the most common genes and DNA. These V and J calls are TCRdb output, not the study's own analysis. The sample yields 300,000 to 450,000 distinct CDR3 sequences; over 5% were counted once. The ten biggest clones cover about 8.7% of the sample.

General study outcomes and caveats: Compared with pre-sensitization or healthy control sets, expanded TCRs formed significantly more large CDR3 similarity clusters, which is consistent with antigen-driven responses. All patients had alopecia, a presumed autoimmune disease, so their immune response might differ from that of healthy individuals. DPC sensitization did not change the number of TCRs with a frequency above 1 in 1000, and there was no evidence of changes in global repertoire structure. Patch test score correlated positively with the number of PT1 expanded TCRs, reaching significance at thresholds 8, 16 and 32 but not at 4. Repeated subsampling changed both the strength of the expansion versus patch-test correlation and the threshold at which that correlation became significant.

A word on this clonotype: The specificity of this receptor is unknown. No much larger clone is present one base from it, and per-base qualities are unavailable.

The sequencing used whole blood, collected in connection with sensitization to the hapten diphenylcyclopropenone (DPC). The sequence joins TRBV12-3 or TRBV12-4 to TRBJ1-1, with a weak D call of TRBD1 (5 bases match). The receptor was derived from a woman under 30 with alopecia areata. Some clones in this sample may be carry-over from other donors' samples. The DNA reads TGTGCCAGCAGTTCCCGGGACCCTGATCTAGGGACTGAAGCTTTCTTT. It translates as CASSSRDPDLGTEAFF.